Below are 16 T cell receptor beta chains sequenced from a single sample in a study of OX40 agonist ivuxolimab in advanced cancers. Method: immunoSEQ multiplex PCR; TCRdb's copy keeps in-frame clones and lacks some. The table includes 55,000 to 65,000 clones, 75% to 90% detected once. The sequences come from CD4+ or CD8+ T cells sorted from blood, collected in a trial of the OX40 agonist ivuxolimab. These receptors all come from an adult with an advanced solid tumor such as melanoma, head and neck, liver or kidney cancer.

The chain uses TRBV19 and TRBJ2-7; 9 bases match TRBD1. The germline V gene has CDR1 LNHDA and CDR2 SQIVND (reference sequence). This CDR3 region has 13 residues. V shed 5 bases and J 7 bases; nucleotides not matched to a gene: 6. In DNA form, the CDR3 reads TGTGCCAGTAGTGAACAGGGGGCCTGGGAGCAGTACTTC. This translates into CASSEQGAWEQYF.

This chain joins TRBV6-5 and TRBJ2-1, with 14 bases identical to TRBD2. After removal of 0 bases from V and 8 bases from J, the junction contained 0 bases not matched to a gene. The CDR3 contains 15 residues. CDR1 and CDR2 (germline): MNHEY, SVGAGI. CDR3 coding DNA: TGTGCCAGCAGTTACTCGACTAGCGGGGGGGATGAGCAGTTCTTC. Its translation: CASSYSTSGGDEQFF.

On this clone: A clone one base away is much larger, so this may be a read error. This sample includes further DNA sequences coding for the same CDR3. This sequence joins TRBV25-1 and TRBJ1-3; D is undetermined. CDR1 MGHDK and CDR2 SYGVNS come from the germline V gene. Trimming removed 0 bases at V and 9 bases at J, with 15 bases between. This CDR3 contains 15 residues. The CDR3 here is CASSEYPQVPSTIYF. CDR3 nucleotide sequence: TGTGCCAGCAGTGAATATCCCCAGGTGCCCAGCACCATATATTTT. Variable domain in full (rest from reference TRBV25-1 and TRBJ1-3): EADIYQTPRYLVIGTGKKITLECSQTMGHDKMYWYQQDPGMELHLIHYSYGVNSTEKGDLSSESTVSRIRTEHFPLTLESARPSHTSQYLCASSEYPQVPSTIYFGEGSWLTVV.

Only a few counts were recorded for this clone. The chain carries TRBV28 and TRBJ2-7; D is unclear. V was cut by 4 bases and J by 3 bases, with 10 bases left in between. Germline loops: CDR1 MDHEN, CDR2 SYDVKM. The CDR3 length is 13 residues. The CDR3 loop is CASSYGRSYEQYF. In DNA form, the CDR3 reads TGTGCCAGCAGTTACGGACGGAGCTACGAGCAGTACTTC.

The chain is built from TRBV18 and TRBJ2-3, with 9 bases lining up with TRBD2. The trim removed 3 bases at V and 1 base at J, leaving 14 bases unmatched. This CDR3 is built from 19 residues. CDR1 and CDR2 from the germline V gene are KGHSH and LQKENI. Written as DNA, the CDR3 is TGTGCCAGCTCACCGGGGTTCGCTAGCGGGGCTCGGGGCACAGATACGCAGTATTTT. Translated, it gives CASSPGFASGARGTDTQYF.

This clone has only one observation. The rearrangement links TRBV7-3 to TRBJ1-2; D is perhaps TRBD1 (5 bases). CDR1 is SGHTA, CDR2 FQGTGA, per germline. V dropped 4 bases and J dropped 7 bases, with 16 bases sitting between them. CDR3 length equals 14 residues. The CDR3 DNA reads as TGTGCCAGCAGCTCCCCGGGAGGGGAAGTTGGCTACACCTTC. It is translated as CASSSPGGEVGYTF.

The chain recombines TRBV2 with TRBJ2-7; a weak D match, TRBD2 (5 bases). The end of the DNA fits TRBJ2-1 better, so the J call may be wrong. This CDR3 is 13 amino acids long. The V gene's germline CDR1 is SNHLY and CDR2 FYNNEI. CDR3 amino acids: CASSEYTGNEQFF. The CDR3 DNA sequence: TGTGCCAGCAGTGAATATACGGGGAATGAGCAGTTCTTC.

This rearrangement joins TRBV11-2 to TRBJ2-7; D is perhaps TRBD1 (5 bases). This CDR3 comprises 15 residues. Germline V gene lookup returns CDR1 SGHAT and CDR2 FQNNGV. V lost 5 bases and J 3 bases, leaving 17 bases between the germline ends. In DNA, the CDR3 is TGTGCCAGCAGCCCCGAGGCAGGGCAAAACTACGAGCAGTACTTC. Amino acids: CASSPEAGQNYEQYF.

The genes are TRBV2 and TRBJ2-5, with a possible D match to TRBD1 (6 bases). The CDR3 runs to 14 residues. Germline V lookup: CDR1 SNHLY, CDR2 FYNNEI. With 7 bases removed from V and 0 bases from J, the gap between germline ends came to 12 bases. The CDR3 coding sequence is TGTGCCAGCAACCTCAGACAGGACCAAGAGACCCAGTACTTC. Residues: CASNLRQDQETQYF. Using reference TRBV2 and TRBJ2-5 for the parts outside the CDR3, the full variable domain is EPEVTQTPSHQVTQMGQEVILRCVPISNHLYFYWYRQILGQKVEFLVSFYNNEISEKSEIFDDQFSVERPDGSNFTLKIRSTKLEDSAMYFCASNLRQDQETQYFGPGTRLLVL.

The J gene is TRBJ2-7, the V gene TRBV7-9; D may be TRBD1 (6 bases). V lost 5 bases and J 0 bases, leaving 11 bases between the germline ends. Germline V gene lookup returns CDR1 SEHNR and CDR2 FQNEAQ (reference sequence). This CDR3 has 14 residues. CDR3 region: CASSARTVSYEQYF. The CDR3 region has the DNA TGTGCCAGCAGCGCCAGGACAGTCTCCTACGAGCAGTACTTC.

This chain links TRBV10-3 with TRBJ2-2; the D is unclear. CDR3 length equals 13 residues. Germline values: CDR1 ENHRY, CDR2 SYGVKD. V lost 5 bases and J 7 bases, leaving 11 bases between the germline ends. This CDR3 is CAISPQVDGELFF. CDR3 bases: TGTGCCATCAGTCCCCAAGTTGACGGGGAGCTGTTTTTT.

Here the CDR3 DNA reads TGTGCCAGTAGGACGGACGCGGGACGGGCCTTGGGTGACAATGAGCAGTTCTTC. Translating it yields CASRTDAGRALGDNEQFF. The gene calls are TRBV19 and TRBJ2-1, with a tentative D call TRBD2 (6 bases). CDR1 is LNHDA, CDR2 SQIVND, per germline (reference sequence). Trimming stripped 6 bases from V and 5 bases from J, with 26 bases between. There are 18 residues in the CDR3.

This clone was counted only a few times. This rearrangement joins TRBV9 to TRBJ1-1, with D hard to call. Trimming stripped 3 bases from V and 3 bases from J, with 9 bases between. Germline V gene lookup returns CDR1 SGDLS and CDR2 YYNGEE. This CDR3 is built from 13 residues. For the CDR3, the DNA is TGTGCCAGCAGCGCCCTCCAGTACACTGAAGCTTTCTTT. This sequence encodes CASSALQYTEAFF.

The chain's CDR3 is CASSEPGSSYNEQFF. The CDR3 region has the DNA TGCGCCAGCAGTGAGCCAGGTAGCTCCTACAATGAGCAGTTCTTC. The chain couples TRBV10-1 to TRBJ2-1; D unclear. This CDR3 is built from 15 residues. The germline CDR1 and CDR2 sequences are WNHNN and SYGVQD (reference sequence). V lost 2 bases, J lost 0 bases, and 8 bases lay in between.

The chain combines TRBV6-5 with TRBJ2-1; TRBD1 matches 7 bases. The germline V gene encodes CDR1 MNHEY and CDR2 SVGAGI. The CDR3 loop spans 13 amino acids. V dropped 6 bases and J dropped 4; count of bases not matched to a gene: 3. The CDR3 nucleotides are TGTGCCAGCAGCCGGGGACAGTACAATGAGCAGTTCTTC. Protein sequence: CASSRGQYNEQFF.

This clone was observed a single time. The chain employs TRBV14 and TRBJ1-2; 7 nucleotides align to TRBD1. This CDR3 is built from 11 residues. Trimming removed 10 bases from V and 8 bases from J; junction bases left unmatched: 7. CDR1 is SGHDN and CDR2 is FVKESK in the germline V gene. The CDR3 region is CATKGALGYTF. The CDR3, as DNA: TGTGCCACAAAGGGGGCTTTGGGCTACACCTTC.